The 15 T cell receptor beta chains in this list originate from one sample, sequenced in a study of T-cell memory formation after mild COVID-19. TCRdb re-derived calls from the 5' RACE reads in MiXCR, one entry per CDR3 protein. The table includes under 400,000 distinct CDR3 sequences, over 20% detected once. Sequenced sample: PBMCs or a T cell subset sorted from them (not recorded which). These receptor sequences come from an adult woman who had mild COVID-19 (a few samples of this study predate the infection). Cell type and time point are not known.

V usage is TRBV25-1 and J usage is TRBJ2-7; tentative D call: TRBD2 (5 bases). Germline V CDR1 and CDR2: MGHDK, SYGVNS. V was pared by 7 bases and J by 6 bases, with 16 bases between. The CDR3 is made up of 13 amino acids. CDR3 region: CASKREGYGEQYF. The DNA for the CDR3 is TGTGCCAGCAAGCGAGAGGGCTATGGCGAGCAGTACTTC.

This clonotype was detected many times. J is TRBJ2-5 and V is TRBV5-6; TRBD1 matches 9 bases. The junction had 4 bases not matched to a gene; V was cut back by 5 bases and J by 2 bases. This CDR3 comprises 14 residues. The germline CDR1 and CDR2 sequences are SGHDT and YYEEEE. The CDR3 DNA reads as TGTGCCAGCAGTCGTGGGACAGGGCAAGAGACCCAGTACTTC. It encodes CASSRGTGQETQYF.

This clonotype occurred a few times. The J gene is TRBJ2-2, the V gene TRBV20-1; D is perhaps TRBD1 (6 bases). Germline assignment: CDR1 DFQATT and CDR2 SNEGSKA (reference sequence). There are 12 residues in the CDR3. V lost 4 bases to trimming and J lost 6 bases, with 9 bases between them. The CDR3, as DNA: TGCAGTGCTACCCACAGGGCCGGGGAGCTGTTTTTT. Amino acids: CSATHRAGELFF.

The J gene is TRBJ2-1, the V gene TRBV11-2; possibly TRBD1 for D (6 bases). V lost 6 bases, J lost 3 bases, and 15 bases lay in between. The CDR3 is made up of 15 amino acids. The V gene's germline CDR1 is SGHAT and CDR2 FQNNGV. In DNA, the CDR3 is TGTGCCAGCAGACGTTTTGGACAGAACTACAATGAGCAGTTCTTC. Protein product: CASRRFGQNYNEQFF.

The rearrangement links TRBV6-1 to TRBJ1-4; 7 bases match TRBD1. The V segment lost 7 bases and the J segment 7 bases; nucleotides outside the gene matches: 9. The CDR3 sequence is 14 residues long. The germline gives CDR1 MNHNS, CDR2 SASEGT. The chain's CDR3 is CASMVRQGREKLFF. The DNA for the CDR3 is TGTGCCAGCATGGTGCGACAGGGACGTGAAAAACTGTTTTTT.

The chain is built from TRBV9 and TRBJ1-1; no definite D call. V lost 1 base to trimming and J lost 1 base, with 5 bases between them. Germline values: CDR1 SGDLS, CDR2 YYNGEE. This CDR3 has 13 residues. In DNA, the CDR3 is TGTGCCAGCAGCGTATTAAGGAACACTGAAGCTTTCTTT. It encodes CASSVLRNTEAFF.

This clonotype has at least ten counts. V and J are TRBV5-6 and TRBJ2-2, with D perhaps TRBD2 (6 bases). The CDR3 contains 15 residues. Trimming cost V 1 base and J 5 bases, with 12 bases left between them. Germline values: CDR1 SGHDT, CDR2 YYEEEE. CDR3 sequence: CASSLFGGKTGELFF. CDR3 sequence (DNA): TGTGCCAGCAGCTTGTTCGGGGGTAAAACCGGGGAGCTGTTTTTT.

The genes are TRBV7-8 and TRBJ2-2; D is undetermined. The CDR3 extends over 13 amino acids. V lost 5 bases to trimming and J lost 6 bases, with 10 bases between them. The germline CDR1 and CDR2 sequences are SGHVS and FQNEAQ. Here the CDR3 reads CASSGEIPGELFF. Written as DNA, the CDR3 is TGTGCCAGCAGCGGAGAAATTCCCGGGGAGCTGTTTTTT.

This clonotype was counted between two and nine times. The chain carries TRBV2 and TRBJ2-2; 10 nucleotides line up with TRBD2. The CDR3 has 15 amino acids. Germline V gives CDR1 SNHLY, CDR2 FYNNEI. The V and J ends lost 7 bases and 2 bases, in that order; junction bases with no gene match: 4. The CDR3 DNA follows: TGTGCCAGCACCGGGACTAGCGCCAACACCGGGGAGCTGTTTTTT. As protein: CASTGTSANTGELFF. The entire variable domain, with the rest obtained from reference TRBV2 and TRBJ2-2, is as follows: EPEVTQTPSHQVTQMGQEVILRCVPISNHLYFYWYRQILGQKVEFLVSFYNNEISEKSEIFDDQFSVERPDGSNFTLKIRSTKLEDSAMYFCASTGTSANTGELFFGEGSRLTVL.

The chain is built from TRBV25-1 and TRBJ1-6; D gene unclear. CDR3 length: 13 residues. The V end was cut by 5 bases, the J end by 9 bases, with 11 bases between. Germline assignment: CDR1 MGHDK and CDR2 SYGVNS. DNA of the CDR3: TGTGCCAGCAGTAAACAGCTCCGTTCACCCCTCCACTTT. As protein: CASSKQLRSPLHF. The variable domain in full, completed from reference TRBV25-1 and TRBJ1-6, reads EADIYQTPRYLVIGTGKKITLECSQTMGHDKMYWYQQDPGMELHLIHYSYGVNSTEKGDLSSESTVSRIRTEHFPLTLESARPSHTSQYLCASSKQLRSPLHFGNGTRLTVT.

The CDR3 loop is CASSLFSASGTYNEQFF. CDR3 coding DNA: TGTGCCAGCAGCTTATTCTCCGCTAGCGGGACCTACAATGAGCAGTTCTTC. The V and J genes are TRBV7-6 and TRBJ2-1; 9 bases line up with TRBD2. This CDR3 comprises 17 residues. After removal of 2 bases from V and 2 bases from J, the junction contained 7 bases not matched to a gene. Germline V CDR1 and CDR2: SGHVS, FNYEAQ.

J is TRBJ2-7 and V is TRBV5-1; weak D call: TRBD1 (6 bases). The ends were cut back, 4 bases at V and 3 bases at J, with 20 bases in the middle. In germline, CDR1 is SGHRS, CDR2 YFSETQ. The length of the CDR3 is 16 residues. This CDR3 is CASSPPAQGRGYEQYF. CDR3 sequence (DNA): TGCGCCAGCAGCCCCCCAGCACAGGGACGGGGCTACGAGCAGTACTTC.

V gene TRBV6-2 or TRBV6-3 combines with J gene TRBJ2-1; the match to TRBD1 covers 8 bases. The CDR3 sequence is 15 residues long. Germline V gives CDR1 MNHEY, CDR2 SVGEGT. The V and J ends lost 4 bases and 6 bases, in that order; junction bases with no gene match: 8. CDR3 protein: CASSSAGDRGNEQFF. The CDR3 DNA sequence: TGTGCCAGCAGTTCAGCAGGAGACAGGGGCAATGAGCAGTTCTTC.

This chain links TRBV7-2 with TRBJ1-5, with D possibly matching TRBD1 (6 bases). Looked up from germline, CDR1 is SGHTA and CDR2 is FQGNSA. V dropped 5 bases and J dropped 4 bases, with 9 bases sitting between them. The CDR3 consists of 13 residues. The CDR3 loop is CASSVQGNQPQHF. The CDR3 nucleotides are TGTGCCAGCAGCGTGCAGGGGAATCAGCCCCAGCATTTT.

This clonotype was observed at least ten times. The chain employs TRBV2 and TRBJ2-7; 10 bases align to TRBD1. With 5 bases clipped from V and 4 bases from J, the junction kept 5 bases outside the gene matches. Germline loops: CDR1 SNHLY, CDR2 FYNNEI. The CDR3 totals 14 residues. CDR3 sequence: CASSSDRGLYEQYF. The CDR3 DNA reads as TGTGCCAGCAGTTCGGACAGGGGGTTGTACGAGCAGTACTTC.